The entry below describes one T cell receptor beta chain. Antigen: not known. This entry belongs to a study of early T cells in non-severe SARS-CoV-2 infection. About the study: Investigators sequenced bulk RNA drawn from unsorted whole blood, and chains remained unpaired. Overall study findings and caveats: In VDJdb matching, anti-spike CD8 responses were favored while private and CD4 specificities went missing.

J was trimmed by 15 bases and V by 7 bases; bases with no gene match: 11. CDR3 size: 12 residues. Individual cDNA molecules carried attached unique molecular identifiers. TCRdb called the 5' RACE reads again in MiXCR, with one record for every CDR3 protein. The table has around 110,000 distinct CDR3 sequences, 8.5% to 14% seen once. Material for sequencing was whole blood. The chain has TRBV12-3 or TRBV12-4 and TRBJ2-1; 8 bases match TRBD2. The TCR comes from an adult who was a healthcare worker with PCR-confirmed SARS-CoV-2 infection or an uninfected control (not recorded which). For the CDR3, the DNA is TGTGCCAGCAAAGGCTCTAGCGGGTCCCCGTTCTTC. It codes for CASKGSSGSPFF.